The rows below give T cell receptor beta chains drawn from one sample of a study of brain T cells in children with intractable seizures. Libraries were prepared by immunoSEQ multiplex PCR; TCRdb keeps only in-frame clonotypes and omits some of them. The data contain 100,000 to 120,000 clones, 94% of them seen just once; the ten biggest clones take up 3.5% to 4%. The sample was peripheral blood, taken at surgery. Source of these receptors: a boy in the first two years of life with hemimegalencephaly and intractable seizures. Each CDR3 is given with its conserved first and last residue. The D gene is left open where the match is weak. The size of a clone is reported for some rows only, either as once, few or many, or as a class for expanded clones.

j_call clone_size v_call d_call cdr3_aa cdr3_nt
TRBJ2-2 NA TRBV9 NA CASSRTGTGELFF TGTGCCAGCAGCCGGACGGGCACCGGGGAGCTGTTTTTT
TRBJ2-5 NA TRBV5-1 TRBD2 CASSFRAGVGETQYF TGCGCCAGCAGCTTCCGAGCGGGAGTGGGAGAGACCCAGTACTTC
TRBJ2-1 NA TRBV6-6 NA CASSGKGVSSYNEQFF TGTGCCAGCAGCGGGAAGGGCGTTAGCTCCTACAATGAGCAGTTCTTC
TRBJ2-7 NA TRBV18 NA CASSPQGRAGEQYF TGTGCCAGCTCACCACAGGGCAGGGCGGGCGAGCAGTACTTC
TRBJ2-1 NA TRBV7-9 TRBD1 CASSLVWGRPGQGNNEQFF TGTGCCAGCAGCTTAGTATGGGGACGACCGGGACAGGGTAACAATGAGCAGTTCTTC
TRBJ2-7 NA TRBV9 NA CASSVDPLSYEQYF TGTGCCAGCAGCGTAGACCCTCTATCCTACGAGCAGTACTTC
TRBJ1-3 NA TRBV7-2 NA CASSLYIGTASSGNTIYF TGTGCCAGCAGCTTATATATTGGGACGGCGAGCTCTGGAAACACCATATATTTT
TRBJ2-7 NA TRBV5-1 TRBD2 CASSLRTSGEPYEQYF TGCGCCAGCAGCTTGCGGACTAGCGGGGAACCCTACGAGCAGTACTTC
TRBJ2-5 NA TRBV30 TRBD2 CAWSKLAEHKETQYF TGTGCCTGGTCCAAGCTAGCGGAACATAAAGAGACCCAGTACTTC
TRBJ2-2 NA TRBV9 NA CASSVREANTGELFF TGTGCCAGCAGCGTAAGGGAAGCGAACACCGGGGAGCTGTTTTTT
TRBJ2-7 NA TRBV2 TRBD1 CASSRGRDRGREQYF TGTGCCAGCAGTCGAGGCCGGGACAGGGGGCGCGAGCAGTACTTC
TRBJ1-1 NA TRBV15 NA CATSLGVGGRGAFF TGTGCCACCTCCTTGGGGGTTGGAGGGCGTGGGGCTTTCTTT
TRBJ2-5 NA TRBV7-6 TRBD2 CASSPGGLAGGFQETQYF TGTGCCAGCAGCCCCGGGGGCCTAGCGGGAGGGTTCCAAGAGACCCAGTACTTC
TRBJ1-3 NA TRBV10-3 NA CAISESGDPGNTIYF TGTGCCATCAGTGAGTCAGGGGATCCTGGAAACACCATATATTTT
TRBJ2-3 NA TRBV5-1 NA CASSLADTQYF TGCGCCAGCAGCTTGGCAGATACGCAGTATTTT
TRBJ2-7 NA TRBV27 NA CASRETPRLDEQYF TGTGCCAGCCGGGAGACCCCCCGCCTCGACGAGCAGTACTTC
TRBJ1-1 NA TRBV30 TRBD1 CAWSVAAGGGTEAFF TGTGCCTGGAGTGTAGCGGCAGGGGGGGGCACTGAAGCTTTCTTT
TRBJ1-2 once TRBV28 NA CASTQEHYGYTF TGTGCCAGCACCCAGGAGCACTATGGCTACACCTTC
TRBJ2-1 NA TRBV24-1 TRBD1 CATSRTGRYNEQFF TGTGCCACCAGCCGGACAGGCCGCTACAATGAGCAGTTCTTC
TRBJ1-2 NA TRBV27 TRBD1 CASSWTGAKGYTF TGTGCCAGCAGTTGGACAGGGGCCAAAGGCTACACCTTC
TRBJ2-7 few TRBV5-1 TRBD1 CASSLGQGASYEQYF TGCGCCAGCAGCTTGGGTCAGGGGGCATCCTACGAGCAGTACTTC
TRBJ2-2 NA TRBV11-3 TRBD2 CASSPGTSGGNTGELFF TGTGCCAGCAGTCCCGGGACTAGCGGGGGGAACACCGGGGAGCTGTTTTTT
TRBJ2-1 NA TRBV27 NA CASSNQQGSYNEQFF TGTGCCAGCAGTAACCAACAGGGCTCCTACAATGAGCAGTTCTTC
TRBJ2-7 NA TRBV3-1/TRBV3-2 TRBD2 CASSPRLAEHYEQYF TGTGCCAGCAGCCCGCGACTAGCGGAACACTACGAGCAGTACTTC
TRBJ2-1 NA TRBV5-1 NA CASSLALLAQGSEQFF TGCGCCAGCAGCTTGGCCCTTTTAGCCCAGGGTAGTGAGCAGTTCTTC
TRBJ2-3 NA TRBV7-6 TRBD2 CASSRTSGTDTQYF TGTGCCAGCAGCCGGACTAGCGGCACAGATACGCAGTATTTT
TRBJ1-5 NA TRBV27 NA CASSLGYNQPQHF TGTGCCAGCAGTTTAGGATACAATCAGCCCCAGCATTTT
TRBJ1-1 NA TRBV4-1 NA CASSQDDRNTEAFF TGCGCCAGCAGCCAAGATGACAGGAACACTGAAGCTTTCTTT
TRBJ2-1 NA TRBV27 NA CASSLSRGGTRGTYNEQFF TGTGCCAGCAGTTTATCGAGAGGCGGCACAAGGGGAACATACAATGAGCAGTTCTTC
TRBJ2-1 NA TRBV10-1 TRBD1 CASSETLPRNRDSLNEQFF TGCGCCAGCAGTGAGACCCTGCCCCGGAACCGGGACAGTCTCAATGAGCAGTTCTTC
TRBJ2-4 once TRBV5-4 TRBD2 CASSTGLGGAKNIQYF TGTGCCAGCAGCACAGGACTAGGAGGGGCCAAAAACATTCAGTACTTC
TRBJ1-1 few TRBV7-3 TRBD1 CASSPRGGRNTEAFF TGTGCCAGCAGCCCCAGGGGGGGTAGGAACACTGAAGCTTTCTTT
TRBJ1-1 NA TRBV19 NA CASSIGPNTEAFF TGTGCCAGTAGTATAGGTCCGAACACTGAAGCTTTCTTT
TRBJ2-7 NA TRBV28 TRBD2 CASSRLAGPYEQYF TGTGCCAGCAGTCGACTAGCGGGCCCCTACGAGCAGTACTTC
TRBJ1-2 NA TRBV12-2 NA CASRLAGPGGGYTF TGTGCAAGTCGCTTAGCGGGTCCCGGGGGTGGCTACACCTTC
TRBJ2-7 NA TRBV11-1 NA CASSFGRLSSYEQYF TGTGCCAGCAGCTTTGGCCGGCTGAGCTCCTACGAGCAGTACTTC
TRBJ2-3 once TRBV29-1 TRBD2 CSVEKREVADTQYF TGCAGCGTGGAAAAGCGGGAGGTCGCAGATACGCAGTATTTT
TRBJ1-1 few TRBV6-1 NA CASSEVGFWAEAFF TGTGCCAGCAGTGAAGTAGGGTTTTGGGCTGAAGCTTTCTTT
TRBJ2-3 NA TRBV29-1 TRBD2 CSVVGLAPDTQYF TGCAGCGTTGTTGGACTAGCCCCAGATACGCAGTATTTT
TRBJ2-1 NA TRBV15 TRBD2 CATSGGGRNEQFF TGTGCCACCAGCGGTGGCGGGAGAAATGAGCAGTTCTTC
TRBJ2-1 once TRBV6-5 NA CASRDRGGSYNEQFF TGTGCCAGCAGGGATAGGGGCGGCTCCTACAATGAGCAGTTCTTC
TRBJ2-3 NA TRBV12-3/TRBV12-4 NA CASSPPVRDTQYF TGTGCCAGCAGCCCCCCAGTTAGGGATACGCAGTATTTT
TRBJ2-5 NA TRBV7-3 NA CASSLWFMSTQYF TGTGCCAGCAGCTTATGGTTTATGTCGACCCAGTACTTC
TRBJ2-7 NA TRBV11-2 NA CASRKRWVSSYEQYF TGTGCCAGCAGGAAGCGGTGGGTCAGCTCCTACGAGCAGTACTTC
TRBJ2-3 NA TRBV9 TRBD2 CASSAFPGLAADTQYF TGTGCCAGCAGCGCATTTCCGGGACTAGCGGCAGATACGCAGTATTTT
TRBJ2-7 NA TRBV19 NA CASSWTRSYEQYF TGTGCCAGTAGTTGGACCCGCTCCTACGAGCAGTACTTC
TRBJ1-1 once TRBV14 NA CASSPRNTVRTEAFF TGTGCCAGCAGCCCTCGGAACACCGTGAGGACAGAAGCTTTCTTT
TRBJ2-1 NA TRBV27 NA CASSRTRYNEQFF TGTGCCAGCTCGAGGACCCGATACAATGAGCAGTTCTTC
TRBJ2-5 NA TRBV10-3 TRBD2 CASGTSGRGETQYF TGTGCCAGCGGGACTAGCGGGAGGGGTGAGACCCAGTACTTC
TRBJ2-5 NA TRBV7-9 NA CASSEQETQYF TGTGCCAGCAGCGAACAAGAGACCCAGTACTTC
TRBJ2-7 NA TRBV11-3 NA CASSSELGNHEKMRAYEQYF TGTGCCAGCAGCTCAGAACTTGGAAACCATGAAAAGATGAGAGCCTACGAGCAGTACTTC
TRBJ1-6 NA TRBV5-4 NA CASSLQGDSPLHF TGTGCCAGCAGCTTACAGGGAGACTCACCCCTCCACTTT
TRBJ2-7 NA TRBV27 NA CASSLGPGSSYEQYF TGTGCCAGCAGTTTAGGACCTGGGAGCTCCTACGAGCAGTACTTC
TRBJ1-6 few TRBV6-6 NA CASRSFSLHF TGTGCCAGCCGCTCTTTTTCCCTCCACTTT
TRBJ2-1 NA TRBV3-1/TRBV3-2 TRBD2 CASSQGPTGGLRDEQFF TGTGCCAGCAGCCAAGGCCCGACGGGGGGACTCAGGGATGAGCAGTTCTTC